The T cell receptor beta chain under discussion was sequenced for a study of technical replicates of blood from several donors. V was cut by 2 bases and J by 6 bases, with 27 bases left in between. The CDR3 is 18 amino acids. The germline gives CDR1 SGHRS, CDR2 YFSETQ. Assay used: immunoSEQ multiplex PCR; TCRdb lists only in-frame clones, some missing. The profile shows about 80,000 clones, under 99% of them singletons. V is TRBV5-1 and J is TRBJ2-7; D is perhaps TRBD2 (6 bases). What was sequenced was T cells isolated from PBMCs. This TCR came from a human donor in good health. The CDR3 here is CASSLAGAGPNGRSEQYF. CDR3 coding DNA: TGCGCCAGCAGCTTAGCAGGAGCGGGCCCTAATGGACGGAGCGAGCAGTACTTC.